This TCR beta chain was identified during a study of Ad26.COV2.S vaccination and SARS-CoV-2 variants. Treatment: some 20 received Ad26.COV2.S at low or high dose, single or two shots; five or six received placebo; per-sample allocation not given. It was on day 63 after the first vaccine or placebo injection that samples were taken. The germline V gene encodes CDR1 SGHDT and CDR2 YYEEEE. The V and J ends lost 2 bases and 3 bases respectively, with 8 bases between them. There are 13 residues in the CDR3. Profiling relied on immunoSEQ multiplex PCR, and the TCRdb table lists in-frame clones only, not all of them. The table includes about 320,000 clones, about 86% detected once.

This sample comprised peripheral blood, obtained in a trial of Ad26.COV2.S vaccine versus placebo. The TCR sequence derives from a person between 18 and 59 years old who received the Ad26.COV2.S COVID-19 vaccine or a placebo. The chain employs TRBV5-6 and TRBJ1-2; no clear D gene. In DNA, the CDR3 is TGTGCCAGCAGCTTTTTGGAGGACTATGGCTACACCTTC. Protein sequence: CASSFLEDYGYTF. The entire variable domain, with the rest obtained from reference TRBV5-6 and TRBJ1-2, is as follows: DAGVTQSPTHLIKTRGQQVTLRCSPKSGHDTVSWYQQALGQGPQFIFQYYEEEERQRGNFPDRFSGHQFPNYSSELNVNALLLGDSALYLCASSFLEDYGYTFGSGTRLTVV.